The count of the clone carrying this TCR beta chain is one. The sample is drawn from a study of neoadjuvant anti-PD-1 for oral cavity cancer. Repertoires were generated with immunoSEQ multiplex PCR, while TCRdb's copy carries only in-frame clones and drops some. The data show about 72,000 clones, around 83% seen once. Germline CDR1 is SGDLS and CDR2 is YYNGEE. The CDR3 totals 14 residues. V shed 3 bases, J shed 4 bases, and the junction held 6 bases outside the gene matches. The genes are TRBV9 and TRBJ1-2, with 7 bases identical to TRBD1. Sequencing was performed on PBMCs, taken before nivolumab (anti-PD-1) treatment. This clonotype was obtained from a person between 35 and 79 years old with oral cavity squamous cell carcinoma. CDR3 sequence: CASSAATGVYGYTF. The DNA of the CDR3 is TGTGCCAGCAGCGCTGCAACAGGGGTCTATGGCTACACCTTC. The full variable domain, rest sourced from reference TRBV9 and TRBJ1-2, is DSGVTQTPKHLITATGQRVTLRCSPRSGDLSVYWYQQSLDQGLQFLIQYYNGEERAKGNILERFSAQQFPDLHSELNLSSLELGDSALYFCASSAATGVYGYTFGSGTRLTVV.